This paragraph covers one T cell receptor (beta chain) sequence. The antigen is undetermined. The sample belongs to a study of cytomegalovirus exposure and HLA in healthy donors. Method: immunoSEQ multiplex PCR; TCRdb's copy keeps in-frame clones and lacks some. The sample includes hundreds of thousands of clones, roughly 89% seen only once; the top ten take roughly 0.8%. Points from the study as a whole: Associated with cytomegalovirus, according to the listing, were 150 to 200 TCR beta chains.

The ends lost 4 bases at V and 0 bases at J; junction bases unmatched: 5. This CDR3 is 16 amino acids long. The V gene's germline CDR1 is SGHNT and CDR2 YYREEE (reference sequence). This TCR was sampled from a woman aged 18-29 years in good health and CMV-seronegative. Source material: PBMCs. The rearrangement links TRBV5-4 to TRBJ2-5, with 11 bases that match TRBD2. In DNA, the CDR3 is TGTGCCAGCAGCGCTCTAGCGGGAGGAGACCAAGAGACCCAGTACTTC. As protein: CASSALAGGDQETQYF.